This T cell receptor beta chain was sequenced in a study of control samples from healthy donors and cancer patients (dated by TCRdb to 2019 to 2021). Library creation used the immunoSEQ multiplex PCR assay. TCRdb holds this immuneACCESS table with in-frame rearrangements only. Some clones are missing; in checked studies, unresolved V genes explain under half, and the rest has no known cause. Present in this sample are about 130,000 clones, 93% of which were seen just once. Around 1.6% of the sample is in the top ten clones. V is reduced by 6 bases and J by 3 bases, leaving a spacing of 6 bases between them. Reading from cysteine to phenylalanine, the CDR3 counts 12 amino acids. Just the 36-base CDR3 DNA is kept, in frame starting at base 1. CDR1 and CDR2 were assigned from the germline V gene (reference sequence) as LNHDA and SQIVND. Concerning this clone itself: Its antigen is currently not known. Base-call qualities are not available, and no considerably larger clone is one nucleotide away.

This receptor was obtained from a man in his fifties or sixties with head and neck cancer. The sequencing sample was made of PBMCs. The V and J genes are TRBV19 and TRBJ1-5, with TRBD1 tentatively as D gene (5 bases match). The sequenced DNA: TGTGCCAGTAGGGACATCAATCAGCCCCAGCATTTT. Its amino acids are CASRDINQPQHF.